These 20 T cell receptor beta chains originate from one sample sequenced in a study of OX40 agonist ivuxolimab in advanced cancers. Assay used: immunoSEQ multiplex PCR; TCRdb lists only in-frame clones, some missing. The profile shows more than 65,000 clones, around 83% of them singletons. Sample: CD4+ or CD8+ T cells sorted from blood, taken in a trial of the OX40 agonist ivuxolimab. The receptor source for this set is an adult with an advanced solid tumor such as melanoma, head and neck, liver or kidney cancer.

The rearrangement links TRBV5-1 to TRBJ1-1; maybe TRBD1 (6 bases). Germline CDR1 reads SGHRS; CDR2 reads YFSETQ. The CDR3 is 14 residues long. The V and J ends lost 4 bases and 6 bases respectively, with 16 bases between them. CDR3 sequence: CASSQDTGAPEAFF. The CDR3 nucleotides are TGCGCCAGCAGCCAGGACACGGGGGCCCCTGAAGCTTTCTTT. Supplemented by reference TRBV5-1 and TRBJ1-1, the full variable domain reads KAGVTQTPRYLIKTRGQQVTLSCSPISGHRSVSWYQQTPGQGLQFLFEYFSETQRNKGNFPGRFSGRQFSNSRSEMNVSTLELGDSALYLCASSQDTGAPEAFFGQGTRLTVV.

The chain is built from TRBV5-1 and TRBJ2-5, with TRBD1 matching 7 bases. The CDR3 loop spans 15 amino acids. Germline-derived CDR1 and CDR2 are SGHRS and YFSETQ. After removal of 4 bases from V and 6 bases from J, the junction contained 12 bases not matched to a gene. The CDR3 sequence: CASSPGTAQSQTQYF. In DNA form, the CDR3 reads TGCGCCAGCAGCCCAGGGACAGCTCAGTCCCAGACCCAGTACTTC.

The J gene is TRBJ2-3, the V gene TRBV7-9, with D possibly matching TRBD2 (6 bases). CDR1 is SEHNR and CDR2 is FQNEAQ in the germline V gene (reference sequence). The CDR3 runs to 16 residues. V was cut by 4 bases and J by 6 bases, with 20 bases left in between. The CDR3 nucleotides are TGTGCCAGCAGCTCCTCCGTACGGGACTCCACGGATACGCAGTATTTT. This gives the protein CASSSSVRDSTDTQYF.

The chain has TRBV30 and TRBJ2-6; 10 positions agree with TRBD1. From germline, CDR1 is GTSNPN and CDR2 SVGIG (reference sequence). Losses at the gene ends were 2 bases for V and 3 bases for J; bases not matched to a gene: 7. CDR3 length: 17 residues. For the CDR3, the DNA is TGTGCCTGGAGTAAAAGACAGGGGGCGGTTGGGGCCAACGTCCTGACTTTC. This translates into CAWSKRQGAVGANVLTF.

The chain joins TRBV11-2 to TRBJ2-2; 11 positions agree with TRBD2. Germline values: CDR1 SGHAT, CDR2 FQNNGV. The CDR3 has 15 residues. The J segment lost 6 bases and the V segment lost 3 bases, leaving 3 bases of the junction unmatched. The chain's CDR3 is CASSLQLAGAGELFF. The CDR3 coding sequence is TGTGCCAGCAGCTTGCAACTAGCGGGAGCCGGGGAGCTGTTTTTT.

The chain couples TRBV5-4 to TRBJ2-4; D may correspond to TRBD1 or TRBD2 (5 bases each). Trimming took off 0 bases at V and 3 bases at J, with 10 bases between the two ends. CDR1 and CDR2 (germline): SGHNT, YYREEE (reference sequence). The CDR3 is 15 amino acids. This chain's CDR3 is CASSLAGTDKNIQYF. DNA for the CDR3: TGTGCCAGCAGCTTGGCCGGGACGGACAAAAACATTCAGTACTTC.

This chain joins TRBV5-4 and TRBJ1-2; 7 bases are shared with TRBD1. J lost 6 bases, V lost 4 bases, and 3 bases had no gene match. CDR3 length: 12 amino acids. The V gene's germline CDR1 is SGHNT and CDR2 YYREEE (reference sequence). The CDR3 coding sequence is TGTGCCAGCAGCAAGGGGACAGATGGCTACACCTTC. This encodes CASSKGTDGYTF.

The CDR3 nucleotides read TGTGCCAGCACCCAAGGGACAGGGGGACGGGAAAAACTGTTTTTT. It yields the protein CASTQGTGGREKLFF. The V gene is TRBV11-2, the J gene TRBJ1-4, with TRBD1 identical over 11 bases. The germline V gene has CDR1 SGHAT and CDR2 FQNNGV. V was clipped by 7 bases and J by 8 bases; unmatched bases: 9. The CDR3 contains 15 residues. Using reference TRBV11-2 and TRBJ1-4 for the parts outside the CDR3, the full variable domain is EAGVAQSPRYKIIEKRQSVAFWCNPISGHATLYWYQQILGQGPKLLIQFQNNGVVDDSQLPKDRFSAERLKGVDSTLKIQPAKLEDSAVYLCASTQGTGGREKLFFGSGTQLSVL.

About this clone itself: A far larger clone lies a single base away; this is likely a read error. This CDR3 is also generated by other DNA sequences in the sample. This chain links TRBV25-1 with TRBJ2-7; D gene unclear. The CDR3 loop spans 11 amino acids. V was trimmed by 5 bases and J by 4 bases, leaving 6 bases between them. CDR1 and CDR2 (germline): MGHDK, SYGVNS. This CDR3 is CASSSSYEQYF. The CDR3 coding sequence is TGTGCCAGCAGTTCCAGTTACGAGCAGTACTTC.

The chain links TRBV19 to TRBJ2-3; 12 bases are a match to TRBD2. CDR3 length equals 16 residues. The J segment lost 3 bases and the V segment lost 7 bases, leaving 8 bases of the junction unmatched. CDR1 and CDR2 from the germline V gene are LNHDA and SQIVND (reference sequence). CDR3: CASISRGTSGTDTQYF. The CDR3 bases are TGTGCCAGTATCTCAAGAGGGACTAGCGGGACAGATACGCAGTATTTT.

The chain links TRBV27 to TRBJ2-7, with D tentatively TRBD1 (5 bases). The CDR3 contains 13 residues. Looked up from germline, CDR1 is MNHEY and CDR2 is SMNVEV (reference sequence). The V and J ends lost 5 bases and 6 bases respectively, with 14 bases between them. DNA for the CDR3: TGTGCCAGCAGTACCAATTCCAGGGTCGAGCAGTACTTC. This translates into CASSTNSRVEQYF.

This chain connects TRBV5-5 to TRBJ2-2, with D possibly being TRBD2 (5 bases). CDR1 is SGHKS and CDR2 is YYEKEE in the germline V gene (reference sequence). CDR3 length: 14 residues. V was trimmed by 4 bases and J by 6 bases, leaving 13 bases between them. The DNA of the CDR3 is TGTGCCAGCAGCCGGGAACCCTTCGCCGGGGAGCTGTTTTTT. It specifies CASSREPFAGELFF.

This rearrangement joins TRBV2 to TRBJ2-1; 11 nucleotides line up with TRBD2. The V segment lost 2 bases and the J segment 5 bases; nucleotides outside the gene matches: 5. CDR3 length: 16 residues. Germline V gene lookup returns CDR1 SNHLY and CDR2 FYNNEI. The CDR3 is CASSEFGTSGNNEQFF. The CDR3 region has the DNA TGTGCCAGCAGTGAATTCGGGACTAGCGGAAACAATGAGCAGTTCTTC.

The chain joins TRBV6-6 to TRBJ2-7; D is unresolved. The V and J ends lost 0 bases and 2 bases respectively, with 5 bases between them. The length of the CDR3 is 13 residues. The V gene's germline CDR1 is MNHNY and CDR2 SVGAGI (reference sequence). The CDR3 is CASSYSPTYEQYF. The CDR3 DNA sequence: TGTGCCAGCAGTTACTCCCCGACCTACGAGCAGTACTTC.

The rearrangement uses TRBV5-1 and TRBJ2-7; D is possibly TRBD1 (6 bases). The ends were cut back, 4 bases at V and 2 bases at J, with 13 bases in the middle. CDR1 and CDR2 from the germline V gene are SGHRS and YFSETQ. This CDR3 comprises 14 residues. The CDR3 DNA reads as TGCGCCAGCAGCCCCTGGGACACAGCCTACGAGCAGTACTTC. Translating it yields CASSPWDTAYEQYF.

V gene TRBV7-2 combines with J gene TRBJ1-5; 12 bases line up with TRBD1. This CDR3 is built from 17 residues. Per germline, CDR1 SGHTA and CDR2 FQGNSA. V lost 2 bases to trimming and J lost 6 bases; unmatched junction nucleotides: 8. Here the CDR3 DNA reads TGTGCCAGCAGCTTACACCTCCGGGACAGGGGGCTTCAGCCCCAGCATTTT. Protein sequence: CASSLHLRDRGLQPQHF.

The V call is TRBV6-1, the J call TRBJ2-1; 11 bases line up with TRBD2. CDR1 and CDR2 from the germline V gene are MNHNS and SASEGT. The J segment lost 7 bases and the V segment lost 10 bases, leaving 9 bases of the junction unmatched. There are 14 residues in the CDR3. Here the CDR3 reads CATLAGGRGNEQFF. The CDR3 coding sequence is TGTGCCACTCTAGCGGGAGGCCGGGGGAATGAGCAGTTCTTC.

Written as DNA, the CDR3 is TGTGCCAGCAGTCCCAGATCAGGCGCCTACTATGGCTACACCTTC. It codes for CASSPRSGAYYGYTF. This chain connects TRBV27 to TRBJ1-2; D is ambiguous. The CDR3 has 15 residues. Per the germline V gene, CDR1 is MNHEY and CDR2 is SMNVEV (reference sequence). Between the trimmed V and J ends, which lost 5 bases and 3 bases, there was a span of 16 bases.

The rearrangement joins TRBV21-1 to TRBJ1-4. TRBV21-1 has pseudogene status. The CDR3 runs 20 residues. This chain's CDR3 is CASSKSPRGSPFATNEKLFF. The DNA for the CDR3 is TGTGCCAGCAGCAAATCGCCGCGGGGGAGTCCCTTTGCAACTAATGAAAAACTGTTTTTT.

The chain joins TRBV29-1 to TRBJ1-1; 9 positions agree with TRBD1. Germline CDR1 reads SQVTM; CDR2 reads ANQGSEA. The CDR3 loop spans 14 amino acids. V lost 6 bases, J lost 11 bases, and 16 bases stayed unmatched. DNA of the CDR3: TGCAGCGTCGGGCGGGGGACAGGGACCCTACGGGCTTTCTTT. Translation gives CSVGRGTGTLRAFF.